This is a list of T cell receptor beta chains from one sample in a study of blood T cell repertoires in COVID-19. Assay: immunoSEQ multiplex PCR; the TCRdb copy retains only in-frame clones and omits some. The sample shows 240,000 or so clones, around 86% of them seen only once. Sequenced material: peripheral blood. These receptors came from a man at least 80 years old with acute or convalescent COVID-19. Both conserved end residues are part of each CDR3. Fields, in order: clone size, D gene, V gene, J gene, CDR3 DNA, CDR3 protein. D genes are given only for firm matches. Clone size is shown for a subset of rows, as once, few, many or a class of expanded clone.

>once|TRBD1|TRBV28|TRBJ1-1
TGTGCCAGCCAAACCCCAGGACAGGCCCTCGAAGCTTTCTTT
CASQTPGQALEAFF
>NA|NA|TRBV28|TRBJ2-1
TGTGCCAGCAGTGACTCTAGCTCCTACAATGAGCAGTTCTTC
CASSDSSSYNEQFF
>NA|NA|TRBV10-3|TRBJ1-3
TGTGCCTCACAGGGTGGTGGAAACACCATATATTTT
CASQGGGNTIYF
>NA|TRBD1|TRBV12-3/TRBV12-4|TRBJ1-2
TGTGCCAGCAGTCTAGGGGGCAGCTATGGCTACACCTTC
CASSLGGSYGYTF
>NA|TRBD1|TRBV6-5|TRBJ1-5
TGTGCCAGCAGGGGACAGGACAATCAGCCCCAGCATTTT
CASRGQDNQPQHF
>once|TRBD2|TRBV18|TRBJ2-5
TGTGCCAGCTCACCTTTAGGACTAGCCGGTGAGACCCAGTACTTC
CASSPLGLAGETQYF
>NA|TRBD2|TRBV11-2|TRBJ2-3
TGTGCCAGCAGCTTCCTGTGGGGGGGAGATACGCAGTATTTT
CASSFLWGGDTQYF
>NA|TRBD1|TRBV28|TRBJ2-7
TGTGCCAGCAGTTCGGGACAGGGGTTTGTCGAGCAGTACTTC
CASSSGQGFVEQYF
>NA|TRBD1|TRBV19|TRBJ2-7
TGTGCCAGTAGCCTAGGACAGGGGGCTTACGAGCAGTACTTC
CASSLGQGAYEQYF
>NA|TRBD1|TRBV4-1|TRBJ1-6
TGCGCCAGCAGCCAAGATCCCCAGGGGGCGTATAATTCACCCCTCCACTTT
CASSQDPQGAYNSPLHF
>few|NA|TRBV29-1|TRBJ2-2
TGCAGCGTTGGGGCAGGTGTTACCGGGGAGCTGTTTTTT
CSVGAGVTGELFF
>NA|NA|TRBV28|TRBJ1-2
TGTGCCTCGGGATCAACGCGTGGCTACACCTTC
CASGSTRGYTF
>few|TRBD1|TRBV18|TRBJ1-3
TGTGCCAGCTCACCCACCTCGGGACAGGGTGACTCTGGAAACACCATATATTTT
CASSPTSGQGDSGNTIYF
>NA|TRBD2|TRBV5-4|TRBJ2-3
TGTGCCAGCAGCTTGACTAGCGGTGTTAGCACAGATACGCAGTATTTT
CASSLTSGVSTDTQYF
>NA|NA|TRBV12-3/TRBV12-4|TRBJ2-7
TGTGCCAGCAGCCTAGACTCCTCACTGGGGTACTTC
CASSLDSSLGYF
>NA|NA|TRBV5-1|TRBJ1-4
TGCGCCAGCAGCTTGGCCGGGGATGGTAATGAAAAACTGTTTTTT
CASSLAGDGNEKLFF
>NA|NA|TRBV4-2|TRBJ1-5
TGTGCCAGCAGCCAGGAAGTCGGGAGCAATCAGCCCCAGCATTTT
CASSQEVGSNQPQHF
>NA|NA|TRBV3-1/TRBV3-2|TRBJ1-4
TGTGCCAGCAGCCAAGGCCAGGTAGCGAATGAAAAACTGTTTTTT
CASSQGQVANEKLFF
>NA|NA|TRBV5-1|TRBJ2-1
TGCGCCAGCAGCTTGGGGGCAGGGGATCACAATGAGCAGTTCTTC
CASSLGAGDHNEQFF
>NA|TRBD1|TRBV20-1|TRBJ2-1
TGCAGTGCTAGTCACGGGACAGGGCTAAATGAGCAGTTCTTC
CSASHGTGLNEQFF
>NA|NA|TRBV18|TRBJ2-1
TGTGCCACCACTACCGGGGCGGGGAATGAGCAGTTCTTC
CATTTGAGNEQFF
>NA|NA|TRBV19|TRBJ2-7
TGTGCCAGTAGTATCCGGGCGGGGAACGGCTACGAGCAGTACTTC
CASSIRAGNGYEQYF
>NA|TRBD1|TRBV2|TRBJ2-4
TGTGCCAGCAGTTCCGGGACAGGGGCGGTTTGGTACTTC
CASSSGTGAVWYF
>NA|NA|TRBV24-1|TRBJ2-1
TGTGCCACCAGTGATCCCAACCCCGGGACACATCACTACAATGAGCAGTTCTTC
CATSDPNPGTHHYNEQFF
>NA|TRBD2|TRBV6-1|TRBJ2-1
TGTGCCAGCAGTGAAAATAGCGGGGGGGGCCTTGACTACAATGAGCAGTTCTTC
CASSENSGGGLDYNEQFF
>NA|TRBD1|TRBV18|TRBJ2-6
TGTGCCAGCTCACCCCGACAGGGGGCCTCTGGGGCCAACGTCCTGACTTTC
CASSPRQGASGANVLTF
>NA|NA|TRBV27|TRBJ1-2
TGTGCCAGCAGTTTATCGTCAGGAGGGAGCGGCTACACCTTC
CASSLSSGGSGYTF
>NA|TRBD1|TRBV2|TRBJ1-1
TGTGCCAGCAGTGATCAGGGGGCCACGAACACTGAAGCTTTCTTT
CASSDQGATNTEAFF
>NA|NA|TRBV18|TRBJ1-4
TGTGCCAGCTCCCCGAGGACGGGAAGTAGTGAAAAACTGTTTTTT
CASSPRTGSSEKLFF